These T cell receptor beta chains were read from a single sample in a study of CD8 T cells in Susac syndrome. TCRdb re-derived calls from the immunoSEQ multiplex PCR reads in MiXCR, one entry per CDR3 protein. The repertoire includes about 440,000 distinct CDR3 sequences, approximately 85% of them detected once, and approximately 0.12% sits in the top ten. Sequenced sample: CD8+ T cells from PBMCs. The origin of the receptors is a human donor with multiple sclerosis. CDR3s include the opening cysteine and the closing phenylalanine or tryptophan. The D gene is left open where the match is weak. Not all rows give a size; the values are once, few, many and, for expanded clones, a class.

J gene: TRBJ2-1; V gene: TRBV2; D gene: NA; clone size: NA; CDR3 DNA: TGTGCCAGCAGGGGGGAGGAGTTAGGCTACAATGAGCAGTTCTTC; CDR3 protein: CASRGEELGYNEQFF
J gene: TRBJ1-1; V gene: TRBV9; D gene: NA; clone size: NA; CDR3 DNA: TGTGCCAGCAGCGTCCTCAACGAACAGGGCCTGTGGACTGAAGCTTTCTTT; CDR3 protein: CASSVLNEQGLWTEAFF
J gene: TRBJ2-5; V gene: TRBV5-1; D gene: NA; clone size: NA; CDR3 DNA: TGCGCCAGCAACTGGGACCGGACGGAGACCCAGTACTTC; CDR3 protein: CASNWDRTETQYF
J gene: TRBJ1-2; V gene: TRBV29-1; D gene: TRBD1; clone size: NA; CDR3 DNA: TGCAGCGTCCACCGACAGGGTCTCTATGGCTACACCTTC; CDR3 protein: CSVHRQGLYGYTF
J gene: TRBJ2-2; V gene: TRBV29-1; D gene: NA; clone size: NA; CDR3 DNA: TGCAGCGTTGGCCAGCAAGACACCGGGGAGCTGTTTTTT; CDR3 protein: CSVGQQDTGELFF
J gene: TRBJ2-7; V gene: TRBV28; D gene: TRBD2; clone size: once; CDR3 DNA: TGTGCCAGCAGTTCCCCCCTGAGCGGGAGGGGGTCCTACGAGCAGTACTTC; CDR3 protein: CASSSPLSGRGSYEQYF
J gene: TRBJ2-1; V gene: TRBV9; D gene: NA; clone size: NA; CDR3 DNA: TGTGCCAGCAGCGTAGCCGGGCAAAGCTCCTACAATGAGCAGTTCTTC; CDR3 protein: CASSVAGQSSYNEQFF
J gene: TRBJ2-5; V gene: TRBV12-3/TRBV12-4; D gene: TRBD2; clone size: NA; CDR3 DNA: TGTGCCAGCCAATATCAAGTAGAACCGGGACTAAAATTCGAGACCCAGTACTTC; CDR3 protein: CASQYQVEPGLKFETQYF
J gene: TRBJ1-1; V gene: TRBV6-6; D gene: NA; clone size: NA; CDR3 DNA: TGTGCCAGCAGTTACTCTATCGGCGACACTGAAGCTTTCTTT; CDR3 protein: CASSYSIGDTEAFF
J gene: TRBJ2-1; V gene: TRBV29-1; D gene: TRBD2; clone size: NA; CDR3 DNA: TGCAGCGTTGAAGGCGGGGGGGACTACAATGAGCAGTTCTTC; CDR3 protein: CSVEGGGDYNEQFF
J gene: TRBJ2-7; V gene: TRBV7-9; D gene: NA; clone size: NA; CDR3 DNA: TGTGCCAGCAGCCGCTTGCACAGGGAACGGGCAACCTACGAGCAGTACTTC; CDR3 protein: CASSRLHRERATYEQYF
J gene: TRBJ2-1; V gene: TRBV27; D gene: NA; clone size: NA; CDR3 DNA: TGTGCCAGCATCCCGACAGGCTCCTACAATGAGCAGTTCTTC; CDR3 protein: CASIPTGSYNEQFF
J gene: TRBJ2-7; V gene: TRBV27; D gene: NA; clone size: NA; CDR3 DNA: TGTGCCAGCAGTTTACCCGGGAGATACGAGCAGTACTTC; CDR3 protein: CASSLPGRYEQYF
J gene: TRBJ2-5; V gene: TRBV28; D gene: NA; clone size: NA; CDR3 DNA: TGTGCCAGTCACGATCGAGAGACCCAGTACTTC; CDR3 protein: CASHDRETQYF
J gene: TRBJ2-7; V gene: TRBV6-5; D gene: NA; clone size: once; CDR3 DNA: TGTGCCAGCAGTTACACCACCTTCGGCTACGAGCAGTACTTC; CDR3 protein: CASSYTTFGYEQYF
J gene: TRBJ2-7; V gene: TRBV19; D gene: TRBD1; clone size: NA; CDR3 DNA: TGTGCCAGTAGTATAGATCTGGGACAGGAAGGTTACGAGCAGTACTTC; CDR3 protein: CASSIDLGQEGYEQYF
J gene: TRBJ2-2; V gene: TRBV27; D gene: TRBD1; clone size: NA; CDR3 DNA: TGTGCCAGCAGTCAGGGACAGTTTATCGGGGAGCTGTTTTTT; CDR3 protein: CASSQGQFIGELFF
J gene: TRBJ2-1; V gene: TRBV9; D gene: TRBD2; clone size: NA; CDR3 DNA: TGTGCCAGCAGCGTACCCCCGCTAGCGGAAGGGGATGAGCAGTTCTTC; CDR3 protein: CASSVPPLAEGDEQFF
J gene: TRBJ2-7; V gene: TRBV27; D gene: NA; clone size: few; CDR3 DNA: TGTGCCAGCAGTTTATCTTCCGGGATCACCTACGAGCAGTACTTC; CDR3 protein: CASSLSSGITYEQYF
J gene: TRBJ1-1; V gene: TRBV12-3/TRBV12-4; D gene: NA; clone size: NA; CDR3 DNA: TGTGCCAGCACCGACAACGGGGCAGATGAAGCTTTCTTT; CDR3 protein: CASTDNGADEAFF